This TCR beta chain was found in a study of T cell responses to AZD1222 COVID-19 vaccine. Study context: Second-dose schedules of about 4 or about 12 weeks were combined.

Method: immunoSEQ multiplex PCR; TCRdb's copy keeps in-frame clones and lacks some. This sample carries about 130,000 clones, about 93% of them seen once, and the ten largest clones take roughly 5.9%. CDR3 length: 17 residues. The trim removed 0 bases at V and 1 base at J, leaving 4 bases unmatched. CDR1 LGHDT and CDR2 YNNKEL come from the germline V gene (reference sequence). For this clone: No antigen is known for it.

General study points: White British people made up most donors, females outnumbered males, and clonal diversity was possibly underestimated.

Sequenced here: peripheral blood, sampled on day 0 of AZD1222 vaccination. The chain links TRBV3-1 (or the pseudogene TRBV3-2) to TRBJ2-3; 10 nucleotides line up with TRBD2. The sequence derives from an adult in good health. The CDR3 nucleotides are TGTGCCAGCAGCCAAGACTATACTAGCGGGGGCACAGATACGCAGTATTTT. Protein product: CASSQDYTSGGTDTQYF.